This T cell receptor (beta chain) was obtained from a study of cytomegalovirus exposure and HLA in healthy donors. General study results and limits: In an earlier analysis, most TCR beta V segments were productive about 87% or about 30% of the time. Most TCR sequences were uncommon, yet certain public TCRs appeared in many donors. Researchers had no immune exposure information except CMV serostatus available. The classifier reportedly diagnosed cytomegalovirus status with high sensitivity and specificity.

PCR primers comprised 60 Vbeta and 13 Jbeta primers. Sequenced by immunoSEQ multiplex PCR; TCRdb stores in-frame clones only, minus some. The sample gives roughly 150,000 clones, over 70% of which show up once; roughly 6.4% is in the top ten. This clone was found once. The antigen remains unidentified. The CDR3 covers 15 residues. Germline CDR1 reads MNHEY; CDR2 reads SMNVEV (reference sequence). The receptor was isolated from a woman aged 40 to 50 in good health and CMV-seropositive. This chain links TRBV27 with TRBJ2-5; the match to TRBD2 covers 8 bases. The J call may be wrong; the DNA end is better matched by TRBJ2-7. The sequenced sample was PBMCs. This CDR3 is CASSPLRGGSGEQYF. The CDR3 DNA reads TGTGCCAGCAGTCCCCTCCGGGGGGGGAGTGGCGAGCAGTACTTC.